The subject of this entry is one T cell receptor beta chain. The antigen remains undetermined. This sample was taken from a study of beta chain features in type 1 diabetes. Study outcomes and limitations: In all four CD4+ subsets, TCRB CDR3 length was significantly, moderately reduced in type 1 diabetes. VDJ junctions from patients with type 1 diabetes contained fewer insertions and more deletions. HLA influence on TCRB rearrangement stayed unresolved here.

Heparinised blood was drawn once per donor, averaging roughly 120 mL. Expressed TCRB transcripts were sequenced, since all the RNA that had been isolated was reverse transcribed. Mean read depth for naive, central memory and regulatory T cell samples was several million reads. Sequenced by immunoSEQ multiplex PCR; TCRdb stores in-frame clones only, minus some. The table has 200,000 to 300,000 clones, under 13% seen once. CDR3 length equals 14 residues. The ends lost 7 bases at V and 5 bases at J; junction bases unmatched: 8. CDR1 and CDR2 from the germline V gene are LNHDA and SQIVND (reference sequence).

The receptor comes from a man aged 25-40 years with type 1 diabetes. The rearrangement joins TRBV19 to TRBJ1-5, with TRBD1 matching over 7 bases. Sequencing was performed on naive CD4+ T cells from blood. The CDR3 region is CASTGPDRDQPQHF. The CDR3 coding sequence is TGTGCCAGTACCGGACCCGACAGGGATCAGCCCCAGCATTTT.